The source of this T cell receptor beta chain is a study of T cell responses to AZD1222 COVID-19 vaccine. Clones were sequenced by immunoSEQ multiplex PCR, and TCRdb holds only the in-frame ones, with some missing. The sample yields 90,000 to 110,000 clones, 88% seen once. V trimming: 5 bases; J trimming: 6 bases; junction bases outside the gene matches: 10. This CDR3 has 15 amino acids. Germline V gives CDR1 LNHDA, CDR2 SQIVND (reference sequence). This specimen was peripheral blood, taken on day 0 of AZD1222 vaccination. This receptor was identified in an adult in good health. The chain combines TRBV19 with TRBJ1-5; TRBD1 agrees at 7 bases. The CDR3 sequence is CASSGVTGASQPQHF. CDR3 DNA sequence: TGTGCCAGTAGTGGGGTTACAGGGGCGAGTCAGCCCCAGCATTTT.